This is a list of T cell receptor beta chains from one sample in a study of blood T cell repertoires in COVID-19. Data came from immunoSEQ multiplex PCR; TCRdb stores just in-frame clones and leaves some out. Of around 65,000 clones listed, about 81% are singletons. The sequencing sample was made of peripheral blood. The receptors derive from a human donor in a cohort sampled during active COVID-19. Both conserved end residues are part of each CDR3. D genes are given only for firm matches. For some rows the clone size is stated as once, few or many, or as a class when expanded; others skip it.

V gene,D gene,CDR3 length,J gene,clone size,CDR3 protein,CDR3 DNA
TRBV14,TRBD2,16,TRBJ2-1,once,CASSHELAGPYNEQFF,TGTGCCAGCAGCCATGAACTAGCGGGGCCCTACAATGAGCAGTTCTTC
TRBV7-9,TRBD1,17,TRBJ2-1,once,CASTPSGGQGVDNEQFF,TGTGCCAGCACCCCCTCGGGGGGACAGGGGGTTGACAATGAGCAGTTCTTC
TRBV5-6,TRBD2,15,TRBJ2-7,.,CASSLRLAGVYEQYF,TGTGCCAGCAGCTTGAGGCTAGCGGGAGTCTACGAGCAGTACTTC
TRBV28,TRBD1,15,TRBJ1-2,.,CASSSTGTGGRGYTF,TGTGCCAGCAGTTCCACCGGGACAGGGGGTAGGGGCTACACCTTC
TRBV19,TRBD1,14,TRBJ2-7,few,CASSPTGTTYEQYF,TGTGCCAGTAGCCCGACAGGGACCACCTACGAGCAGTACTTC
TRBV7-2,TRBD2,14,TRBJ2-1,.,CASSLGLAGNEQFF,TGTGCCAGCAGCTTAGGGCTAGCGGGGAATGAGCAGTTCTTC
TRBV9,TRBD1,15,TRBJ2-4,.,CASSATQGGENIQYF,TGTGCCAGCAGCGCCACACAGGGGGGCGAAAACATTCAGTACTTC
TRBV12-3/TRBV12-4,.,13,TRBJ1-1,.,CASSLSGGTEAFF,TGTGCCAGCAGTTTAAGCGGGGGCACTGAAGCTTTCTTT
TRBV6-6,TRBD2,13,TRBJ2-7,.,CASSTSSGYEQYF,TGTGCCAGCAGTACCTCTAGCGGCTACGAGCAGTACTTC
TRBV6-1,TRBD2,12,TRBJ2-1,.,CASSEVGAGQFF,TGTGCCAGCAGTGAAGTGGGAGCGGGACAGTTCTTC
TRBV19,.,15,TRBJ2-1,medium-sized,CASSIGGLEHNEQFF,TGTGCCAGTAGTATAGGCGGATTAGAACACAATGAGCAGTTCTTC
TRBV5-1,TRBD2,15,TRBJ2-7,.,CASSRGGSGSDEQYF,TGCGCCAGCAGCCGAGGGGGGAGCGGGAGCGACGAGCAGTACTTC
TRBV9,TRBD2,17,TRBJ2-5,.,CASSVGYLAGGRETQYF,TGTGCCAGCAGCGTCGGATATCTAGCGGGAGGACGAGAGACCCAGTACTTC
TRBV6-6,TRBD2,15,TRBJ2-7,.,CASSSYLGGTYEQYF,TGTGCCAGCAGTTCTTACCTGGGAGGGACCTACGAGCAGTACTTC
TRBV2,TRBD1,14,TRBJ1-4,.,CASREGQRNEKLFF,TGTGCCAGCAGGGAGGGACAGAGAAATGAAAAACTGTTTTTT
TRBV5-1,TRBD2,15,TRBJ2-1,.,CASSPGTSSYNEQFF,TGCGCCAGCAGTCCCGGGACTAGCTCCTACAATGAGCAGTTCTTC
TRBV19,.,14,TRBJ2-2,.,CASRGLADTGELFF,TGTGCCAGTAGAGGCCTAGCAGACACCGGGGAGCTGTTTTTT
TRBV4-1,TRBD1,15,TRBJ2-7,.,CASSQPRDRGHEQYF,TGCGCCAGCAGCCAACCCCGGGACAGGGGCCACGAGCAGTACTTC
TRBV6-1,TRBD1,17,TRBJ1-5,.,CASSEGGGVGSNQPQHF,TGTGCCAGCAGTGAAGGAGGGGGCGTGGGAAGCAATCAGCCCCAGCATTTT
TRBV30,.,13,TRBJ2-7,.,CAWSRRGQHEQYF,TGTGCCTGGAGTAGGCGGGGGCAGCACGAGCAGTACTTC
TRBV6-2/TRBV6-3,TRBD1,15,TRBJ1-6,.,CASSSRTGQGSPLHF,TGTGCCAGCAGCTCCAGGACAGGGCAAGGCTCACCCCTCCACTTT
TRBV27,.,15,TRBJ2-7,.,CASSLTRGSIYEQYF,TGTGCCAGCAGTCTAACTCGAGGGTCAATCTACGAGCAGTACTTC
TRBV28,TRBD1,16,TRBJ1-5,once,CASSSTGEGGNQPQHF,TGTGCCAGCAGTTCGACAGGGGAGGGGGGCAATCAGCCCCAGCATTTT
TRBV6-5,.,16,TRBJ1-3,.,CASSYSTRGGGNTIYF,TGTGCCAGCAGTTACTCTACCCGAGGAGGTGGAAACACCATATATTTT
TRBV19,TRBD1,15,TRBJ1-1,.,CAIRKTGAGGTEAFF,TGTGCCATAAGAAAGACAGGGGCGGGAGGGACTGAAGCTTTCTTT
TRBV28,.,16,TRBJ2-2,.,CASSLFTVSATGELFF,TGTGCCAGCAGTTTATTCACTGTCTCCGCCACCGGGGAGCTGTTTTTT
TRBV28,TRBD2,15,TRBJ2-1,.,CASSLSGGGYNEQFF,TGTGCCAGCAGTTTATCGGGGGGAGGATACAATGAGCAGTTCTTC
TRBV11-2,TRBD1,18,TRBJ2-7,.,CASSHHPGRDRESYEQYF,TGTGCCAGCAGCCACCATCCGGGCCGGGACAGGGAATCCTACGAGCAGTACTTC
TRBV4-1,TRBD2,16,TRBJ2-3,.,CASSPSGTTPTDTQYF,TGCGCCAGCAGTCCCAGCGGGACTACTCCCACAGATACGCAGTATTTT
TRBV9,.,14,TRBJ1-2,.,CASSKDDRNYGYTF,TGTGCCAGCAGCAAAGACGACAGGAACTATGGCTACACCTTC
TRBV6-5,.,14,TRBJ1-1,.,CASSLIRGNTEAFF,TGTGCCAGCAGCCTTATAAGGGGGAACACTGAAGCTTTCTTT
TRBV5-5,TRBD1,13,TRBJ2-7,.,CASEGQTRGEQYF,TGTGCCAGCGAGGGACAGACTCGCGGAGAGCAGTACTTC
TRBV6-5,TRBD2,14,TRBJ2-2,.,CASKVGGGTGELFF,TGTGCCAGCAAGGTGGGGGGGGGCACCGGGGAGCTGTTTTTT
TRBV5-1,.,14,TRBJ1-1,once,CASRRREVNTEAFF,TGCGCCAGCAGGCGCAGGGAGGTGAACACTGAAGCTTTCTTT
TRBV27,.,13,TRBJ2-5,.,CASRGRNQETQYF,TGTGCCAGCAGGGGCAGAAACCAAGAGACCCAGTACTTC
TRBV3-1/TRBV3-2,TRBD1,13,TRBJ2-7,.,CASSHGTVHEQYF,TGTGCCAGCAGCCACGGGACAGTGCACGAGCAGTACTTC
TRBV6-2/TRBV6-3,TRBD2,15,TRBJ2-1,.,CASSGRLAGEHEQFF,TGTGCCAGCAGTGGTCGCCTAGCGGGAGAGCATGAGCAGTTCTTC
TRBV18,.,12,TRBJ1-1,.,CASSPTTGEAFF,TGTGCCAGCTCACCAACCACCGGTGAAGCTTTCTTT
TRBV11-2,.,13,TRBJ2-1,.,CASSLHRYNEQFF,TGTGCCAGCAGCTTACATCGGTACAATGAGCAGTTCTTC
TRBV28,TRBD1,14,TRBJ2-2,.,CASRVSGGNRELFF,TGTGCCAGCAGAGTATCAGGGGGCAACCGGGAGCTGTTTTTT
TRBV5-1,TRBD1,16,TRBJ2-5,few,CASSLEGTGGQKTQYF,TGCGCCAGCAGCTTGGAGGGGACAGGGGGTCAAAAGACCCAGTACTTC
TRBV18,.,13,TRBJ2-3,once,CASSPTGTDTQYF,TGTGCCAGCTCACCGACAGGTACGGATACGCAGTATTTT
TRBV24-1,TRBD1,13,TRBJ2-2,.,CATRTGGTGELFF,TGTGCCACCCGGACAGGGGGTACCGGGGAGCTGTTTTTT
TRBV2,TRBD1,15,TRBJ2-7,.,CASSATGQASTEQYF,TGTGCCAGCAGTGCAACCGGACAGGCCTCGACAGAGCAGTACTTC
TRBV7-9,.,14,TRBJ1-1,.,CASSLRAASTEAFF,TGTGCCAGCAGCTTACGTGCGGCTTCCACTGAAGCTTTCTTT
TRBV7-9,.,14,TRBJ1-2,.,CASSPSGDNYGYTF,TGTGCCAGCAGCCCAAGTGGAGATAACTATGGCTACACCTTC
TRBV2,TRBD2,16,TRBJ2-2,once,CASRDTSGRRTGELFF,TGTGCCAGCAGAGACACTAGCGGGAGGAGAACCGGGGAGCTGTTTTTT
TRBV9,.,16,TRBJ2-1,once,CASSVVAGTDYNEQFF,TGTGCCAGCAGCGTAGTGGCGGGGACAGACTACAATGAGCAGTTCTTC
TRBV27,.,12,TRBJ1-2,.,CASSCAGCGYTF,TGTGCCAGCAGTTGCGCAGGGTGCGGCTACACCTTC